The present T cell receptor (beta chain) was sequenced within a study of cytomegalovirus exposure and HLA in healthy donors. General study points: Cytomegalovirus-associated TCR beta chains were listed, numbering roughly 150.

The PCR contained 60 Vbeta and 13 Jbeta primers. Using immunoSEQ multiplex PCR, the repertoire was profiled, and TCRdb retains in-frame clones only, with some absent. Of approximately 150,000 clones listed, less than 90% are singletons. The CDR3 contains 12 residues. V lost 1 base and J 8 bases, leaving 7 bases between the germline ends. Germline V CDR1 and CDR2: SGHNT, YYREEE (reference sequence). To note about this clone: Its antigen is currently unknown.

The clonotype originates from a man aged 30 to 45 in good health and CMV-seronegative. Sample: PBMCs. The rearrangement links TRBV5-4 to TRBJ2-1; D call uncertain. The CDR3 nucleotides read TGTGCCAGCAGCTTGTTCCGGTATGAGCAGTTCTTC. As protein: CASSLFRYEQFF.